The 30 T cell receptor beta chains in this list originate from one sample, sequenced in a study of cytomegalovirus exposure and HLA in healthy donors. Both 60 Vbeta primers and 13 Jbeta primers went into the PCR. The data were produced by immunoSEQ multiplex PCR, yet TCRdb's version contains in-frame clones alone and is incomplete. Here the sample spans approximately 160,000 clones, 65% to 80% being singletons. Material: PBMCs. These receptors were obtained from a woman aged 40 to 50 in good health and CMV-seropositive.

The genes are TRBV5-1 and TRBJ2-1, with TRBD2 identical over 10 bases. V dropped 4 bases and J dropped 7; count of bases not matched to a gene: 11. The CDR3 length is 16 residues. Germline V gene data show CDR1 as SGHRS and CDR2 as YFSETQ. The chain's CDR3 is CASSLLAGSTTNEQFF. The CDR3 DNA follows: TGCGCCAGCAGCCTACTAGCGGGATCGACTACAAATGAGCAGTTCTTC.

V usage is TRBV30 and J usage is TRBJ2-1; 10 bases map to TRBD2. In germline, CDR1 is GTSNPN, CDR2 SVGIG (reference sequence). The V segment lost 4 bases and the J segment 9 bases; nucleotides outside the gene matches: 15. This CDR3 has 16 amino acids. The CDR3 region has the DNA TGTGCCTGGACCCCTCTTGAGCGGGGGGGCTTGAGTGAGCAGTTCTTC. It codes for CAWTPLERGGLSEQFF.

The V and J genes are TRBV10-3 and TRBJ1-1, with TRBD1 matching over 9 bases. Per the germline V gene, CDR1 is ENHRY and CDR2 is SYGVKD. The ends lost 3 bases at V and 5 bases at J; junction bases unmatched: 4. The CDR3 is made up of 14 amino acids. CDR3: CAISEDDRGTEAFF. The CDR3 bases are TGTGCCATCAGTGAAGACGACAGGGGGACTGAAGCTTTCTTT.

The J gene is TRBJ1-2, the V gene TRBV6-5, with 7 bases matching TRBD1. The CDR3 has 14 amino acids. V trimming: 7 bases; J trimming: 4 bases; junction bases outside the gene matches: 9. CDR1 and CDR2 (germline): MNHEY, SVGAGI. CDR3 in DNA: TGTGCCAGCAATCGGGACAGTTCACCCTATGGCTACACCTTC. Its translation is CASNRDSSPYGYTF.

The genes are TRBV10-1 and TRBJ2-1; D possibly corresponds to TRBD2 (7 bases). Between the trimmed V and J ends, which lost 2 bases and 8 bases, there was a span of 10 bases. This CDR3 is built from 13 residues. CDR1 is WNHNN and CDR2 is SYGVQD in the germline V gene (reference sequence). The CDR3 nucleotides read TGCGCCAGCAGTGAGGGGGGGGCCGATGAGCAGTTCTTC. Translated: CASSEGGADEQFF.

The J gene is TRBJ2-7, the V gene TRBV6-5, with D possibly being TRBD2 (5 bases). The CDR3 covers 16 residues. Trimming shortened V by 4 bases and J by 5 bases, and 21 bases separated the two germline ends. Germline CDR1 is MNHEY and CDR2 is SVGAGI. The CDR3 spells CASSFPRTVTNDEQYF. CDR3 DNA: TGTGCCAGCAGTTTCCCCCGGACTGTCACCAACGACGAGCAGTACTTC.

The V and J genes are TRBV6-1 and TRBJ2-7, with 7 bases fitting TRBD1. CDR1 is MNHNS, CDR2 SASEGT, per germline. This CDR3 has 13 amino acids. J gave up 4 bases and V 10 bases, and 10 bases lay outside the gene matches. The CDR3 sequence is CATGTVLSYEQYF. The CDR3 region has the DNA TGTGCCACAGGGACAGTTCTCTCGTACGAGCAGTACTTC.

V usage is TRBV5-4 and J usage is TRBJ2-5; TRBD2 might be the D (6 bases). Germline V lookup: CDR1 SGHNT, CDR2 YYREEE (reference sequence). The CDR3 totals 14 residues. Between the trimmed V and J ends, which lost 0 bases and 5 bases, there was a span of 11 bases. The DNA of the CDR3 is TGTGCCAGCAGCTTGGCTAGCGAGGCGGAGACCCAGTACTTC. It translates to CASSLASEAETQYF. Complete variable domain (other parts from reference TRBV5-4 and TRBJ2-5): ETGVTQSPTHLIKTRGQQVTLRCSSQSGHNTVSWYQQALGQGPQFIFQYYREEENGRGNFPPRFSGLQFPNYSSELNVNALELDDSALYLCASSLASEAETQYFGPGTRLLVL.

In this sample, this clone turned up once. The gene calls are TRBV5-6 and TRBJ1-6, with D possibly TRBD1 on 5 matching bases. The germline gives CDR1 SGHDT, CDR2 YYEEEE. V lost 4 bases, J lost 9 bases, and 14 bases lay in between. The CDR3 is 14 amino acids. CDR3 in amino acids: CASSPGNWGSPLHF. As DNA, the CDR3 is TGTGCCAGCAGCCCAGGGAATTGGGGTTCACCCCTCCACTTT.

This clone was detected a few times. The chain employs TRBV29-1 and TRBJ2-7, with 9 bases matching TRBD1. Trimming at V came to 1 base and at J to 5 bases, leaving 9 bases not matched to a gene. Germline-derived CDR1 and CDR2 are SQVTM and ANQGSEA. The CDR3 is made up of 15 amino acids. The CDR3 DNA reads TGCAGCGTTGAAGGCCGAGGGGGACAGGGCGACGAGCAGTACTTC. Translating gives CSVEGRGGQGDEQYF.

In this sample, this clone turned up a few times. V is TRBV7-2 and J is TRBJ1-1; tentative D call: TRBD1 (6 bases). Deletions cut 3 bases from V and 2 bases from J, with 10 bases between. The CDR3 loop spans 14 amino acids. The germline V gene encodes CDR1 SGHTA and CDR2 FQGNSA. CDR3 sequence reads: CASSFTGKNTEAFF. The CDR3 DNA reads as TGTGCCAGCAGCTTTACAGGGAAAAACACTGAAGCTTTCTTT.

The CDR3 loop is CASTTRRAGVGEQFF. The CDR3 DNA is TGTGCCAGCACCACTCGTCGAGCGGGAGTAGGAGAGCAGTTCTTC. The chain employs TRBV7-2 and TRBJ2-1; TRBD2 agrees at 8 bases. The CDR3 is made up of 15 amino acids. From germline, CDR1 is SGHTA and CDR2 FQGNSA. J lost 10 bases, V lost 7 bases, and 15 bases had no gene match. The full variable domain, completed using reference TRBV7-2 and TRBJ2-1, is GAGVSQSPSNKVTEKGKDVELRCDPISGHTALYWYRQSLGQGLEFLIYFQGNSAPDKSGLPSDRFSAERTGGSVSTLTIQRTQQEDSAVYLCASTTRRAGVGEQFFGPGTRLTVL.

On this clone itself: The junction and the germline gene differ at one end; a read error may be behind it. V gene TRBV10-3 combines with J gene TRBJ2-7, with 15 bases lining up with TRBD2. CDR1 is ENHRY, CDR2 SYGVKD, per germline. This CDR3 is 16 amino acids long. The CDR3 protein is CATRPGLAGGSYGQYF. The CDR3 nucleotides are TGTGCCACCCGACCCGGACTAGCGGGAGGGTCGTACGGGCAGTACTTC.

In its sample, this clone was seen a few times. The chain recombines TRBV30 with TRBJ1-4; 7 bases fit TRBD1. This CDR3 is built from 14 residues. The J segment lost 7 bases and the V segment lost 0 bases, leaving 5 bases of the junction unmatched. Per the germline V gene, CDR1 is GTSNPN and CDR2 is SVGIG (reference sequence). DNA of the CDR3: TGTGCCTGGAGTGTTCGGCAGGGGGGTGAAAAACTGTTTTTT. Translated, it gives CAWSVRQGGEKLFF. Full variable domain (missing parts from reference TRBV30 and TRBJ1-4): SQTIHQWPATLVQPVGSPLSLECTVEGTSNPNLYWYRQAAGRGLQLLFYSVGIGQISSEVPQNLSASRPQDRQFILSSKKLLLSDSGFYLCAWSVRQGGEKLFFGSGTQLSVL.

The chain employs TRBV5-4 and TRBJ2-7, with TRBD1 as a possible D gene (5 bases). V lost 0 bases to trimming and J lost 3 bases, with 10 bases between them. Germline CDR1 is SGHNT and CDR2 is YYREEE (reference sequence). This CDR3 spans 14 amino acids. The CDR3 sequence is CASSLVPGLYEQYF. DNA of the CDR3: TGTGCCAGCAGCTTGGTCCCAGGGCTCTACGAGCAGTACTTC.

The chain has TRBV6-1 and TRBJ1-5; maybe TRBD1 (5 bases). The V end lost 1 base, the J end lost 5 bases, and 12 bases lay between the germline ends. From germline, CDR1 is MNHNS and CDR2 SASEGT. This CDR3 region has 15 residues. The CDR3 DNA follows: TGTGCCAGCAGTGAAGGGGGCAGGGTGTATCAGCCCCAGCATTTT. Translated, it gives CASSEGGRVYQPQHF.

The CDR3 DNA reads TGTGCCAGCGGAGACAGGGGCTATGGCTACACCTTC. Translated: CASGDRGYGYTF. The V gene is TRBV9, the J gene TRBJ1-2, with 8 bases lining up with TRBD1. Trimming removed 7 bases from V and 4 bases from J; junction bases left unmatched: 3. The CDR3 is 12 residues long. Germline V gene lookup returns CDR1 SGDLS and CDR2 YYNGEE.

The chain joins TRBV4-3 to TRBJ2-7; 12 nucleotides line up with TRBD2. Looked up from germline, CDR1 is LGHNA and CDR2 is YSLEER. J lost 2 bases, V lost 4 bases, and 3 bases had no gene match. The CDR3 covers 15 residues. The CDR3 protein is CASSLSSGGAYEQYF. Here the CDR3 DNA reads TGCGCCAGCAGCCTATCTAGCGGGGGGGCCTACGAGCAGTACTTC.

The J gene is TRBJ1-4, the V gene TRBV5-1; no firm D call. Between the trimmed V and J ends, which lost 0 bases and 0 bases, there was a span of 15 bases. Germline values: CDR1 SGHRS, CDR2 YFSETQ. CDR3 length equals 18 residues. The CDR3 is CASSLVPGIAATNEKLFF. CDR3 DNA: TGCGCCAGCAGCTTGGTACCGGGTATCGCGGCAACTAATGAAAAACTGTTTTTT.

The chain couples TRBV7-4 to TRBJ2-7; 8 nucleotides match TRBD1. Germline trimming cut 3 bases from V and 7 bases from J; bases unmatched to any gene: 11. Germline V gene lookup returns CDR1 SGHVT and CDR2 SQSDAQ. The length of the CDR3 is 15 residues. CDR3 nucleotide sequence: TGTGCCAGCAGCTTCCGGGGGCAGGGGGCCGAGGAGCAGTACTTC. It specifies CASSFRGQGAEEQYF.

The chain carries TRBV5-1 and TRBJ1-4; possible D gene TRBD1, 6 bases. V dropped 3 bases and J dropped 5 bases, with 17 bases sitting between them. The germline CDR1 and CDR2 sequences are SGHRS and YFSETQ. This CDR3 has 16 residues. DNA for the CDR3: TGCGCCAGCAGCTATACACAGGGAGAAGGGAATGAAAAACTGTTTTTT. Translated: CASSYTQGEGNEKLFF.

CDR3: CASSQEGAGGPLWETQYF. Here the CDR3 DNA reads TGCGCCAGCAGCCAAGAGGGGGCGGGAGGCCCCCTTTGGGAGACCCAGTACTTC. This sequence joins TRBV4-1 and TRBJ2-5; 8 bases map to TRBD2. CDR1 is MGHRA and CDR2 is YSYEKL in the germline V gene. The V segment lost 0 bases and the J segment 5 bases; nucleotides outside the gene matches: 14. This CDR3 has 18 amino acids.

The V and J genes are TRBV30 and TRBJ2-1; 11 nucleotides align to TRBD2. The CDR3 covers 15 residues. V shed 1 base, J shed 8 bases, and the junction held 7 bases outside the gene matches. Germline V lookup: CDR1 GTSNPN, CDR2 SVGIG (reference sequence). CDR3 loop: CAWSGTSGSYDEQFF. Written as DNA, the CDR3 is TGTGCCTGGAGTGGCACTAGCGGGAGTTACGATGAGCAGTTCTTC.

The V and J genes are TRBV10-3 and TRBJ2-5; 10 bases fit TRBD2. Germline CDR1 ENHRY, CDR2 SYGVKD. Losses at the gene ends were 4 bases for V and 2 bases for J; bases not matched to a gene: 4. The CDR3 totals 15 residues. The CDR3 nucleotides read TGTGCCATCAGTGGGGGGACTAGCGAGCAAGAGACCCAGTACTTC. Its protein is CAISGGTSEQETQYF.

J is TRBJ2-2 and V is TRBV4-3, with 12 bases fitting TRBD1. Germline trimming cut 0 bases from V and 4 bases from J; bases unmatched to any gene: 3. This CDR3 has 17 amino acids. The germline CDR1 and CDR2 sequences are LGHNA and YSLEER. In nucleotides, the CDR3 is TGCGCCAGCAGCCAAGACGGGACAGGGGGCTTCACCGGGGAGCTGTTTTTT. The encoded protein is CASSQDGTGGFTGELFF.

The rearrangement uses TRBV6-5 and TRBJ2-3, with 8 bases identical to TRBD2. CDR1 is MNHEY, CDR2 SVGAGI, per germline. The CDR3 is 15 amino acids. Unmatched junction bases numbered 6, after V lost 7 bases and J lost 0 bases. Written as DNA, the CDR3 is TGTGCCAGCAAACAACTAGCGGCTAGCACAGATACGCAGTATTTT. As protein: CASKQLAASTDTQYF.

CDR3 amino acids: CASKATLSRDRGPGANVLTF. As DNA, the CDR3 is TGTGCCAGCAAAGCGACCCTCAGCCGGGACAGGGGACCCGGGGCCAACGTCCTGACTTTC. The V gene is TRBV5-4, the J gene TRBJ2-6, with 10 nucleotides matching TRBD1. The CDR3 contains 20 residues. CDR1 and CDR2 (germline): SGHNT, YYREEE (reference sequence). Trimming took 6 bases from V and 4 from J; bases not matched to a gene: 19.

V gene TRBV6-1 combines with J gene TRBJ1-2; D gene uncertain. The germline V gene encodes CDR1 MNHNS and CDR2 SASEGT. The germline V and J ends were trimmed by 5 bases and 5 bases, with 15 bases remaining between them. The CDR3 consists of 14 residues. CDR3: CASSLGRPYYGYTF. DNA for the CDR3: TGTGCCAGCAGTCTGGGCAGGCCGTATTATGGCTACACCTTC.

V gene TRBV7-2 combines with J gene TRBJ1-2; 9 nucleotides agree with TRBD1. V lost 0 bases and J lost 7; bases outside the gene matches: 3. CDR1 is SGHTA and CDR2 is FQGNSA in the germline V gene. The CDR3 length is 14 residues. The CDR3 here is CASSLADRGGGYTF. CDR3 nucleotides: TGTGCCAGCAGCTTAGCGGACAGGGGTGGTGGCTACACCTTC.

This chain's CDR3 is CASSLGGGGGGEQYF. The CDR3 coding sequence is TGTGCCAGCAGCTTAGGGGGAGGGGGCGGGGGGGAGCAGTACTTC. This chain uses TRBV7-6 with TRBJ2-7, with D possibly matching TRBD2 (8 bases). The CDR3 covers 15 residues. The germline V gene encodes CDR1 SGHVS and CDR2 FNYEAQ. V lost 1 base to trimming and J lost 7 bases, with 17 bases between them.